The 21 T cell receptor beta chains presented below share a single source sample, sequenced in a study of shared clonotypes between healthy human individuals. Libraries were prepared by immunoSEQ multiplex PCR; TCRdb keeps only in-frame clonotypes and omits some of them. The sample consists of 2 million to 2.5 million clones, around 90% of them appearing once. The material sequenced was naive CD4+ T cells from PBMCs. Subset here: CD45RA+ positively selected. All receptors derive from a young man in good health. Some clones in this sample may be carry-over from other donors' samples.

The chain links TRBV7-8 to TRBJ1-5; D is perhaps TRBD1 (5 bases). In germline, CDR1 is SGHVS, CDR2 FQNEAQ. V was clipped by 0 bases and J by 2 bases, with 8 bases between them. CDR3 size: 15 residues. The CDR3 loop reads CASSLALGGNQPQHF. For the CDR3, the DNA is TGTGCCAGCAGCTTAGCTTTGGGGGGCAATCAGCCCCAGCATTTT. The full variable domain, its missing parts supplied by reference TRBV7-8 and TRBJ1-5, is GAGVSQSPRYKVAKRGQDVALRCDPISGHVSLFWYQQALGQGPEFLTYFQNEAQLDKSGLPSDRFFAERPEGSVSTLKIQRTQQEDSAVYLCASSLALGGNQPQHFGDGTRLSIL.

To note about this clone: The sample has other DNA sequences that encode this CDR3 too. The chain employs TRBV11-2 and TRBJ1-1; no firm D call. Trimming cost V 4 bases and J 2 bases, with 11 bases left between them. Germline lookup yields CDR1 SGHAT and CDR2 FQNNGV. This CDR3 has 14 residues. CDR3 region: CASSSPRGNTEAFF. The CDR3 DNA sequence: TGTGCCAGCAGCTCCCCGAGAGGAAACACTGAAGCTTTCTTT.

This clone is a singleton in its sample. This CDR3 is also generated by other DNA sequences in the sample. The chain has TRBV18 and TRBJ2-7; TRBD2 agrees at 12 bases. V trimming: 3 bases; J trimming: 7 bases; junction bases outside the gene matches: 4. This CDR3 comprises 14 residues. The V gene's germline CDR1 is KGHSH and CDR2 LQKENI. In nucleotides, the CDR3 is TGTGCCAGCTCACCGACTAGCGGGAGTCATGAGCAGTACTTC. Residues: CASSPTSGSHEQYF.

The chain links TRBV10-1 to TRBJ1-5; no clear D gene. The CDR3 sequence is 12 residues long. The germline gives CDR1 WNHNN, CDR2 SYGVQD (reference sequence). The V gene lost 2 bases and the J gene lost 7 bases, with 6 bases spanning the gap. The DNA for the CDR3 is TGCGCCAGCAGTGAGGGGGAACAGCCCCAGCATTTT. Amino acids: CASSEGEQPQHF.

The rearrangement links TRBV5-1 to TRBJ2-7, with a weak D call TRBD1 (5 bases). This CDR3 comprises 15 residues. The germline gives CDR1 SGHRS, CDR2 YFSETQ. V was shortened by 1 base and J by 3 bases, with 14 bases between the two germline ends. The DNA for the CDR3 is TGCGCCAGCAGCTTGTTAGGGGCATCGAACTACGAGCAGTACTTC. It is translated as CASSLLGASNYEQYF.

In this sample, this clone turned up a few times. The chain has TRBV29-1 and TRBJ1-1, with TRBD1 as a possible D gene (5 bases). This CDR3 has 13 amino acids. Germline-derived CDR1 and CDR2 are SQVTM and ANQGSEA. V was cut by 4 bases and J by 1 base, with 10 bases left in between. CDR3 region: CSVALGTNTEAFF. The CDR3 nucleotides read TGCAGCGTTGCTCTGGGGACGAACACTGAAGCTTTCTTT.

This CDR3 is CASSYFGVAGSTEAFF. DNA for the CDR3: TGTGCCAGCAGTTACTTCGGGGTTGCCGGTAGCACTGAAGCTTTCTTT. This chain joins TRBV6-6 and TRBJ1-1; D uncertain. Trimming removed 1 base at V and 4 bases at J, with 16 bases between. Germline CDR1 and CDR2: MNHNY and SVGAGI (reference sequence). The CDR3 runs 16 residues.

This clone came up a few times. The chain recombines TRBV4-2 with TRBJ1-5; 8 nucleotides agree with TRBD1. With 3 bases clipped from V and 8 bases from J, the junction kept 15 bases outside the gene matches. This CDR3 has 17 amino acids. In germline, CDR1 is LGHNA, CDR2 YNFKEQ. The DNA for the CDR3 is TGTGCCAGCAGCCAGCAAGTCAGGGGGCGTATCATCAAGCCCCAGCATTTT. It specifies CASSQQVRGRIIKPQHF.

Remarks on this clone: Other DNA sequences within the sample encode an identical CDR3. The genes are TRBV28 and TRBJ1-5; D remains ambiguous. CDR3 length equals 12 residues. The germline V and J ends were trimmed by 5 bases and 6 bases, with 8 bases remaining between them. The germline CDR1 and CDR2 sequences are MDHEN and SYDVKM. The CDR3 protein is CASSPSGQPQHF. CDR3 coding DNA: TGTGCCAGCAGTCCCAGCGGTCAGCCCCAGCATTTT.

The V gene is TRBV30, the J gene TRBJ2-2, with D maybe TRBD2 (6 bases). V shed 7 bases and J shed 8 bases, with 17 bases lying between them. Per germline, CDR1 GTSNPN and CDR2 SVGIG (reference sequence). The CDR3 is 13 residues long. The CDR3 DNA reads TGTGCCTCACCGGGACTCATTTCTGGGGAGCTGTTTTTT. Translated, it gives CASPGLISGELFF. Drawing the rest from reference TRBV30 and TRBJ2-2, the complete variable domain is SQTIHQWPATLVQPVGSPLSLECTVEGTSNPNLYWYRQAAGRGLQLLFYSVGIGQISSEVPQNLSASRPQDRQFILSSKKLLLSDSGFYLCASPGLISGELFFGEGSRLTVL.

The rearrangement links TRBV5-1 to TRBJ1-1; the match to TRBD1 covers 7 bases. CDR3 length equals 12 residues. Per the germline V gene, CDR1 is SGHRS and CDR2 is YFSETQ. Trimming at V came to 5 bases and at J to 4 bases, leaving 2 bases not matched to a gene. The DNA for the CDR3 is TGCGCCAGCAGTCACAGGGGCACTGAAGCTTTCTTT. Its translation: CASSHRGTEAFF.

Notes on this clone: Other DNA sequences of this sample code for an identical CDR3. The chain couples TRBV6-1 to TRBJ2-1, with 7 bases fitting TRBD2. The CDR3 extends over 15 amino acids. Germline V gene lookup returns CDR1 MNHNS and CDR2 SASEGT. V was pared by 3 bases and J by 1 base, with 3 bases of the junction left unmatched. As DNA, the CDR3 is TGTGCCAGCAGTGATCAGGGAGGGTCCTACAATGAGCAGTTCTTC. Amino acids: CASSDQGGSYNEQFF.

The rearrangement joins TRBV7-2 to TRBJ2-7; D not resolved. CDR3 length: 11 amino acids. Trimming took 6 bases from V and 1 from J, leaving 4 bases between them. Germline V gives CDR1 SGHTA, CDR2 FQGNSA. CDR3 DNA sequence: TGTGCCAGCAGGCTGTCCTACGAGCAGTACTTC. Translated, it gives CASRLSYEQYF.

This clone was counted a single time. The V call is TRBV18, the J call TRBJ2-3; 10 nucleotides match TRBD2. Trimming at V came to 5 bases and at J to 0 bases, leaving 5 bases not matched to a gene. CDR3 length equals 16 residues. Per germline, CDR1 KGHSH and CDR2 LQKENI. CDR3 sequence (DNA): TGTGCCAGCTCATCAGGAGCGGGAGGGAGCACAGATACGCAGTATTTT. It codes for CASSSGAGGSTDTQYF.

The J gene is TRBJ1-5, the V gene TRBV5-6; maybe TRBD1 (6 bases). Trimming left V 0 bases short and J 7 bases short, with 11 bases between. The CDR3 consists of 14 residues. Germline V gene sequence: CDR1 SGHDT, CDR2 YYEEEE. The CDR3 DNA reads TGTGCCAGCAGCTTGGGGGGGGCCCGCCAGCCCCAGCATTTT. This translates into CASSLGGARQPQHF.

The chain employs TRBV2 and TRBJ2-5; TRBD1 matches 8 bases. After removal of 10 bases from V and 12 bases from J, the junction contained 19 bases not matched to a gene. Germline lookup yields CDR1 SNHLY and CDR2 FYNNEI. The CDR3 totals 14 residues. The CDR3: CATAPGKDRAVEYF. The CDR3 bases are TGTGCCACCGCCCCTGGGAAGGACAGGGCCGTTGAGTACTTC.

The gene calls are TRBV27 and TRBJ2-7, with 9 bases identical to TRBD1. The CDR3 runs 14 residues. Germline CDR1 reads MNHEY; CDR2 reads SMNVEV (reference sequence). The V segment lost 3 bases and the J segment 3 bases; nucleotides outside the gene matches: 3. CDR3 protein: CASSFRDRDYEQYF. CDR3 in DNA: TGTGCCAGCAGTTTCCGGGACAGGGACTACGAGCAGTACTTC.

This chain links TRBV7-2 with TRBJ2-3; no clear D gene. Trimming took off 0 bases at V and 2 bases at J, with 12 bases between the two ends. Per germline, CDR1 SGHTA and CDR2 FQGNSA. This CDR3 is built from 16 residues. As DNA, the CDR3 is TGTGCCAGCAGCTTAGCGCGCCCTGCCCCCACAGATACGCAGTATTTT. Its translation is CASSLARPAPTDTQYF.

Details on this clone: Other DNA sequences in this sample translate to the same CDR3. The chain is built from TRBV6-1 and TRBJ2-3, with D possibly matching TRBD2 (6 bases). Trimming removed 3 bases from V and 0 bases from J, with 7 bases in between. Germline-derived CDR1 and CDR2 are MNHNS and SASEGT. The CDR3 loop spans 14 amino acids. The CDR3 nucleotides read TGTGCCAGCAGTGAGAGCGGGAGCACAGATACGCAGTATTTT. Encoded protein: CASSESGSTDTQYF.

The chain links TRBV6-6 to TRBJ2-5, with D possibly called TRBD1 or TRBD2 (5 bases each). Germline V CDR1 and CDR2: MNHNY, SVGAGI (reference sequence). This CDR3 spans 14 amino acids. V gave up 6 bases and J gave up 5 bases, with 16 bases separating them. In nucleotides, the CDR3 is TGTGCCAGCAGCGGAGAGGGGCTCGGGGAGACCCAGTACTTC. Protein product: CASSGEGLGETQYF.

This chain links TRBV21-1 with TRBJ1-2; TRBD1 is the table's D call and was not checked against the DNA. TRBV21-1 is classified as a pseudogene. There are 16 residues in the CDR3. CDR3 sequence reads: CASSPGGGRANYGYTF. The CDR3 nucleotides read TGTGCCAGCAGCCCAGGAGGGGGCAGGGCTAACTATGGCTACACCTTC.